In this sample, the clone carrying this T cell receptor beta chain turned up many times. Trimming cost V 5 bases and J 4 bases; bases outside gene matches: 7. The CDR3 covers 15 residues. The sample originates from a study of T-cell memory formation after mild COVID-19. One entry per CDR3 protein, called by TCRdb with MiXCR from the 5' RACE reads. This sample carries 350,000 to 500,000 distinct CDR3 sequences, about 19% of them seen once, and the ten largest clones take 8.4%. The sample taken for sequencing was PBMCs or a T cell subset sorted from them (not recorded which). This receptor was identified in an adult woman who had mild COVID-19 (a few samples of this study predate the infection). Cell type and time point are not known. The chain carries TRBV12-3 or TRBV12-4 and TRBJ2-3, with 9 bases aligning to TRBD2. The CDR3 protein is CASSPYSGSADTQYF. CDR3 DNA sequence: TGTGCCAGCAGTCCCTATAGCGGGAGCGCAGATACGCAGTATTTT.